A selection of T cell receptor beta chains follows, all from one sample in a study of T cell responses to AZD1222 COVID-19 vaccine. The protocol was immunoSEQ multiplex PCR, while the TCRdb copy is restricted to in-frame clones and leaves out a portion. The profile shows around 150,000 clones, approximately 90% of them singletons. Sequences were derived from peripheral blood, sampled on day 0 of AZD1222 vaccination. The receptors here all came from an adult in good health. Each CDR3 is given with its conserved first and last residue.

v_gene: TRBV28
CDR3aa: CASSAGGVSNQPQHF

v_gene: TRBV14
CDR3aa: CASSQNRGRGNNEQFF

v_gene: TRBV6-4
CDR3aa: CASSDGTGGDTGELFF

v_gene: TRBV7-2
CDR3aa: CASSLYNSGTGYGYTF

v_gene: TRBV6-4
CDR3aa: CASSALAGAYEQYF

v_gene: TRBV9
CDR3aa: CASSAPREGSYNEQFF

v_gene: TRBV19
CDR3aa: CASVLDGGTEAFF

v_gene: TRBV5-1
CDR3aa: CASSSAGEWGTEAFF

v_gene: TRBV7-2
CDR3aa: CASRTPGRPETQYF

v_gene: TRBV9
CDR3aa: CASSFGGRAWNEQFF

v_gene: TRBV27
CDR3aa: CASKRGSYNTGELFF

v_gene: TRBV7-9
CDR3aa: CASSSRLGADTQYF

v_gene: TRBV7-2
CDR3aa: CASSPRRREVTGELFF

v_gene: TRBV6-5
CDR3aa: CASSYSSYNEQFF

v_gene: TRBV27
CDR3aa: CASSPVDPSYEQYF

v_gene: TRBV6-6
CDR3aa: CASSWDNYYEQYF

v_gene: TRBV6-1
CDR3aa: CASSEPMAIYGYTF

v_gene: TRBV4-2
CDR3aa: CASSQEGQGPYEQYF

v_gene: TRBV5-5
CDR3aa: CASSYGRGGGTDTQYF

v_gene: TRBV7-8
CDR3aa: CASRIRPTGWSGANVLTF

v_gene: TRBV7-2
CDR3aa: CASSLVGIAPQHF

v_gene: TRBV28
CDR3aa: CASSRGRGEKLFF